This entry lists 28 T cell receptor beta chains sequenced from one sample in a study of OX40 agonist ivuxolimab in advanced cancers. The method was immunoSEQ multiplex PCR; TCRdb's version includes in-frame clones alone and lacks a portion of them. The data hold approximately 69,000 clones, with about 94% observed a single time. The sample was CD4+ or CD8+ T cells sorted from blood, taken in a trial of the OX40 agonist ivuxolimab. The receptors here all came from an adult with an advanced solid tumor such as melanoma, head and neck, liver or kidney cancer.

CDR3 residues: CASSLGPGVQETQYF. The DNA for the CDR3 is TGTGCCAGCAGCTTAGGGCCCGGAGTACAAGAGACCCAGTACTTC. The chain employs TRBV7-9 and TRBJ2-5, with no clear D. Trimming removed 1 base at V and 2 bases at J, with 11 bases between. The germline CDR1 and CDR2 sequences are SEHNR and FQNEAQ (reference sequence). The CDR3 runs 15 residues.

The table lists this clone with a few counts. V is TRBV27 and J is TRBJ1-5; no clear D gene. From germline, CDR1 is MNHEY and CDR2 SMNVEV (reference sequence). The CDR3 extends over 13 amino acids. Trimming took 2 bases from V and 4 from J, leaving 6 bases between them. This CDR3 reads CASSLIPNQPQHF. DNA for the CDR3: TGTGCCAGCAGTTTAATCCCAAATCAGCCCCAGCATTTT.

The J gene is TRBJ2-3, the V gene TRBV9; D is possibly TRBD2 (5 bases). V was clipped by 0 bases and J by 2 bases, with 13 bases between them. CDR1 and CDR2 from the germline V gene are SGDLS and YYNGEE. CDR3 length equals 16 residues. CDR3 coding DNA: TGTGCCAGCAGCGTAGTTGGAGGATTAAACACAGATACGCAGTATTTT. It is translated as CASSVVGGLNTDTQYF.

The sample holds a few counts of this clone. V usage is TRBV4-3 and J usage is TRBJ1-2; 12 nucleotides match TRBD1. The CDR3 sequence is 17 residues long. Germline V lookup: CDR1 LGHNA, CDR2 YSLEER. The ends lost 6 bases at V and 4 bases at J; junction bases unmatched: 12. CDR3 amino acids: CASSHTGQGALGYGYTF. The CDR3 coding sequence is TGCGCCAGCAGTCATACGGGACAGGGGGCGCTCGGCTATGGCTACACCTTC.

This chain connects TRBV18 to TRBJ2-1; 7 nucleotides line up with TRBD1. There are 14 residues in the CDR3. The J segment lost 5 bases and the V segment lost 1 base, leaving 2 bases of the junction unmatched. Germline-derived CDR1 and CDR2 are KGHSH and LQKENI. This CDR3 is CASSPRDSDNEQFF. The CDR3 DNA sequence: TGTGCCAGCTCACCACGGGACAGCGACAATGAGCAGTTCTTC.

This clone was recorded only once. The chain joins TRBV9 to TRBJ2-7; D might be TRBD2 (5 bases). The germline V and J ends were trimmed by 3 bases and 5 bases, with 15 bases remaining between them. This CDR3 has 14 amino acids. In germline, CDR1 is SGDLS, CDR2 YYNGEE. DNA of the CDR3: TGTGCCAGCAGCGGACTTAGCGAGCTCGACGAGCAGTACTTC. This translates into CASSGLSELDEQYF.

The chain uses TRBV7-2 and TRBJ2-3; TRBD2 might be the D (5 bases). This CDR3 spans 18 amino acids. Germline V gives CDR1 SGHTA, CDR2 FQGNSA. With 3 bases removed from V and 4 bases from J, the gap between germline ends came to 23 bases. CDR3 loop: CASSFNGVPRNGADTQYF. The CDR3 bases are TGTGCCAGCAGCTTTAACGGGGTCCCTAGGAACGGTGCAGATACGCAGTATTTT.

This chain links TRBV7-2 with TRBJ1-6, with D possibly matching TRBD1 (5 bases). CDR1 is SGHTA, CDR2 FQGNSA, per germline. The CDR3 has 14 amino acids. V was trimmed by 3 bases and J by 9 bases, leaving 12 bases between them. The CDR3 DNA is TGTGCCAGCAGCTTCGGTGGGCAGGGTTCACCCCTCCACTTT. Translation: CASSFGGQGSPLHF.

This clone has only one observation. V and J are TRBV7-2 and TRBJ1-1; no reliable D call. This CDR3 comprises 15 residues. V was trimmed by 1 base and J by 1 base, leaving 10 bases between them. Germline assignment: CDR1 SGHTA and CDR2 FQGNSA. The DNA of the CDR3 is TGTGCCAGCAGCTTAGGGGAGTATTCGAACACTGAAGCTTTCTTT. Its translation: CASSLGEYSNTEAFF.

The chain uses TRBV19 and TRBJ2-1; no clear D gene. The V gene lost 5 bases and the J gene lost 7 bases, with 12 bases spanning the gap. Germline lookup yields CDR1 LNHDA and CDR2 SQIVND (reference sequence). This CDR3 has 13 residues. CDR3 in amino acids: CASSADLGNEQFF. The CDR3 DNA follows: TGTGCCAGTAGTGCGGATCTGGGGAATGAGCAGTTCTTC.

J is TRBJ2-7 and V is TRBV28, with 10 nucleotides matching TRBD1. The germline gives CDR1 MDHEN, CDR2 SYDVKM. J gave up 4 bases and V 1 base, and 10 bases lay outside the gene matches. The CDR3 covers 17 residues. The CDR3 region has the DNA TGTGCCAGCAGTTTATCATGGGTGAGGGACAGGGGTTACGAGCAGTACTTC. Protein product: CASSLSWVRDRGYEQYF.

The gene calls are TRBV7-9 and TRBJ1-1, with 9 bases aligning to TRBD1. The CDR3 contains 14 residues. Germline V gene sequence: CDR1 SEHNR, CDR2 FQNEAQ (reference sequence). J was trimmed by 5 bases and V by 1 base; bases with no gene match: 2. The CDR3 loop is CASSLGQGDTEAFF. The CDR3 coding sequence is TGTGCCAGCAGCTTAGGACAGGGGGATACTGAAGCTTTCTTT.

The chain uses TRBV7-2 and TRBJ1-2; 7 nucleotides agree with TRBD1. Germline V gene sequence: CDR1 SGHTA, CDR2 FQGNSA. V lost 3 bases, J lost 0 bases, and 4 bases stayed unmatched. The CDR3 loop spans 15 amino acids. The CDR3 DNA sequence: TGTGCCAGCAGCTTGACAGGGTCCCCTAACTATGGCTACACCTTC. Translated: CASSLTGSPNYGYTF.

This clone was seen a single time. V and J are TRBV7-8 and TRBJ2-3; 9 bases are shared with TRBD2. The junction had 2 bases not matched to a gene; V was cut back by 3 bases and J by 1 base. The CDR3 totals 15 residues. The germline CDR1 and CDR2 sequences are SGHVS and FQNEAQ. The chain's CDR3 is CASSFRGRGTDTQYF. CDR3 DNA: TGTGCCAGCAGCTTCCGCGGGAGGGGCACAGATACGCAGTATTTT.

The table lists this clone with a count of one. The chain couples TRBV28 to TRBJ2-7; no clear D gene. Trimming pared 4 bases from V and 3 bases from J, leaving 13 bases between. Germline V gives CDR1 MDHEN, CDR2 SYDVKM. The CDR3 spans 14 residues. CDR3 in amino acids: CASSWGSGDYEQYF. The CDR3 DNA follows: TGTGCCAGCAGTTGGGGAAGTGGCGACTACGAGCAGTACTTC.

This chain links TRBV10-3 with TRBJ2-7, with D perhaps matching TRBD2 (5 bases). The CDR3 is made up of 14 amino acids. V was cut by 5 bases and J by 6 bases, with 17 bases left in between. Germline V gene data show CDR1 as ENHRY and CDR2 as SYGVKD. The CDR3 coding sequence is TGTGCCATCAGTACTGTGGAGCGAGGAGGCGAGCAGTACTTC. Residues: CAISTVERGGEQYF.

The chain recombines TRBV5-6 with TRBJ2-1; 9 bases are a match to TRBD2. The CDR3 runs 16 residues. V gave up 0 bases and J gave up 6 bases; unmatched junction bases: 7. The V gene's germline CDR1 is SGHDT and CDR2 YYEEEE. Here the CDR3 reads CASSLAAGGPSNEQFF. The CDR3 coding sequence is TGTGCCAGCAGCTTGGCGGCGGGAGGGCCCTCCAATGAGCAGTTCTTC.

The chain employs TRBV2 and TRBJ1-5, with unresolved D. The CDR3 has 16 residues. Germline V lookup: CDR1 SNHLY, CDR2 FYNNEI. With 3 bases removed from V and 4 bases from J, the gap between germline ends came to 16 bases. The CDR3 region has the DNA TGTGCCAGCAGTGAGAGAGCCGGAGGGATTAATCAGCCCCAGCATTTT. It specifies CASSERAGGINQPQHF. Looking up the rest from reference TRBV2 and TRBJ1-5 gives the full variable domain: EPEVTQTPSHQVTQMGQEVILRCVPISNHLYFYWYRQILGQKVEFLVSFYNNEISEKSEIFDDQFSVERPDGSNFTLKIRSTKLEDSAMYFCASSERAGGINQPQHFGDGTRLSIL.

CDR3 coding DNA: TGTGCCAGCAGTTGGTCAGGGGCTGATGAAAAACTGTTTTTT. Its protein product is CASSWSGADEKLFF. The J gene is TRBJ1-4, the V gene TRBV27, with D possibly TRBD1 on 6 matching bases. The V end was cut by 4 bases, the J end by 6 bases, with 12 bases between. The CDR3 totals 14 residues. In germline, CDR1 is MNHEY, CDR2 SMNVEV (reference sequence).

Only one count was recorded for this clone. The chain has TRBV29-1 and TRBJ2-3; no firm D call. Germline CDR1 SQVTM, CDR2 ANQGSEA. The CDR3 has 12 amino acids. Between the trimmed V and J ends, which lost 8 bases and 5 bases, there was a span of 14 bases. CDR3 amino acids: CSTKGPGDTQYF. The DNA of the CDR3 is TGCAGCACAAAGGGTCCAGGAGATACGCAGTATTTT.

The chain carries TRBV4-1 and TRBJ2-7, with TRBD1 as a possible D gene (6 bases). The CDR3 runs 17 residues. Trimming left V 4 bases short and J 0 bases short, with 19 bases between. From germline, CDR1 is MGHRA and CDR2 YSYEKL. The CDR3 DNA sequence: TGCGCCAGCAGCCCTCCAACCTGGACAGCGAGCTCCTACGAGCAGTACTTC. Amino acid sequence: CASSPPTWTASSYEQYF.

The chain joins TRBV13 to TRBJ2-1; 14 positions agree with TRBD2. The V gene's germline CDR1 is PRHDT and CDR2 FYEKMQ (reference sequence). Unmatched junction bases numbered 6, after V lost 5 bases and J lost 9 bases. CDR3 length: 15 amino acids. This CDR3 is CASSQGLAGVAEQFF. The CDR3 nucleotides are TGTGCCAGCAGCCAGGGACTAGCGGGAGTCGCTGAGCAGTTCTTC.

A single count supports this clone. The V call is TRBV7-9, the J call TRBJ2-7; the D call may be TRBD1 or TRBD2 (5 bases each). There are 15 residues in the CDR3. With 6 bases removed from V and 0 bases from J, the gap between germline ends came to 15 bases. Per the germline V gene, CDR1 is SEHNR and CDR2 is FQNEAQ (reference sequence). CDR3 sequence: CASRPGRDASYEQYF. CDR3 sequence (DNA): TGTGCCAGCAGACCGGGCAGGGACGCCTCCTACGAGCAGTACTTC.

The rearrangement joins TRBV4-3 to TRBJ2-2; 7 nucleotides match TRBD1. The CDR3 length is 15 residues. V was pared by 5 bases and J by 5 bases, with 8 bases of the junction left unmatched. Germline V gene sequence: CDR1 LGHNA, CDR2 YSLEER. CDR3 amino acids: CASSSRQGITGELFF. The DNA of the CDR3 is TGCGCCAGCAGCTCTAGACAGGGAATTACCGGGGAGCTGTTTTTT.

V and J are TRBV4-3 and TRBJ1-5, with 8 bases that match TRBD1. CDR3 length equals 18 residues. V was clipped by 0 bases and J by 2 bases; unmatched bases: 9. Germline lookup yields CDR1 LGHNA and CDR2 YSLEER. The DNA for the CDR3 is TGCGCCAGCAGCCAAGAAGGACAGGGAGAGGGACGCAATCAGCCCCAGCATTTT. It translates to CASSQEGQGEGRNQPQHF.

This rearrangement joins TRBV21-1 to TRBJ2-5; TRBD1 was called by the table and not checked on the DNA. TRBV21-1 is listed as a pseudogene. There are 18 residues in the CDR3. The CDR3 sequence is CASSKLVEGAFVQETQYF. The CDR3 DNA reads TGTGCCAGCAGCAAACTTGTAGAAGGGGCATTCGTCCAGGAGACCCAGTACTTC.

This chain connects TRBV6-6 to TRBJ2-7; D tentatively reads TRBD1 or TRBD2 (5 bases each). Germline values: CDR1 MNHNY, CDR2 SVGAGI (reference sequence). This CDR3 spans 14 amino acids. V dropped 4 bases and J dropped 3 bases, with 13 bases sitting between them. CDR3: CASSSGRDVYEQYF. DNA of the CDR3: TGTGCCAGCAGTTCGGGACGAGATGTCTACGAGCAGTACTTC.

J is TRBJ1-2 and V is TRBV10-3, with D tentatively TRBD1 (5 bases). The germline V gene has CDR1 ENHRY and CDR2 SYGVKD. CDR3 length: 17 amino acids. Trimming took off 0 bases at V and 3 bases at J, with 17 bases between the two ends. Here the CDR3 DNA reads TGTGCCATCAGTGAGTCTGTCGGCACGGGGGTAGACTATGGCTACACCTTC. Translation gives CAISESVGTGVDYGYTF.